The present entry profiles one T cell receptor (beta chain) with its context. It lacks a known antigen. It has no much larger one-base neighbor in the sample; base qualities were not kept. Sequencing instrument: Illumina NovaSeq 6000. TCRalpha and TCRbeta cDNA libraries were constructed by 5'RACE with constant-segment primers, with sample barcodes and unique molecular identifiers being introduced. RNA was extracted from every sample with Trizol reagent. Libraries were amplified in two PCR steps, with a second sample barcode and Illumina TruSeq adapters added in the second step. Sequencing of libraries was performed on an Illumina NovaSeq with 2 x 150 bp paired-end reads. The source study handled its data this way. Demultiplexing of reads and collapsing into UMI-guided consensus sequences were performed with migec v1.2.7. With mixcr v2.1.11, UMI consensuses were aligned to TRA and TRB V and J templates and assembled into clonotypes. A clonotype was counted as expanded or contracted only if both edgeR and NoisET called the change significant, with noise models trained on biological replicates. For edgeR calls, the thresholds were a false discovery rate-adjusted p below 0.01 and a log2 fold-change of 1. As an exploratory analysis of dynamics, max-normalized trajectories of the 1000 most abundant clonotypes were examined by PCA with hierarchical clustering. Separately sequenced CD4+ and CD8+ repertoires were used to assign a CD4 or CD8 phenotype to each responding clone. TCRdb ran its own pipeline on the public reads, namely fastp trimming at Q25 and MiXCR clone calling, and kept in-frame beta chains. Every distinct CDR3 protein forms one entry, paired with its most common genes and DNA. What appears here as the V and J calls and clone size reflects TCRdb's work, not the paper's. Present in this sample are hundreds of thousands of distinct CDR3 sequences, about 13% of which were seen just once. The ten largest account for 22% of the sample.

CDR3 length: 15 amino acids, cysteine to phenylalanine. The read is trimmed to its CDR3 DNA, 45 bases read in frame from base 1. This entry comes from a study of T-cell memory formation after mild COVID-19 (dated by TCRdb to 2020 to 2023). For the wider study: TCR sequence clusters from the two donors were found to be largely donor specific. T-cell clones expanding and contracting after mild COVID-19 in two donors were tracked by longitudinal TCRalpha and TCRbeta repertoire sequencing. Two young, previously healthy adult volunteers, one female and one male, were included in the cohort.

Study-wide findings and limitations: Contracting CD4+ clones turned up mainly in the CM and EM memory subsets, whereas EMRA was where CD8+ clones were enriched. Clones contracting from day 15 to 85 had balanced CD4/CD8 phenotypes, while a second wave expanding from day 15 to 37 was biased towards CD4+. Some responding clones were detected in pre-infection memory, suggesting pre-existing cross-reactive memory T cells joined the SARS-CoV-2 response. The study covered only two mild cases, and larger cohorts including severe cases with pre-infection samples were considered necessary. Whether the second-wave clones peaking on day 37 were SARS-CoV-2 specific was not confirmed.

Ficoll-Paque density gradient centrifugation was used to isolate PBMCs. The sequence derives from a man aged 18 to 30 who had mild COVID-19 (a few samples of this study predate the infection). The sample titles of this study are shuffled in the database, so cell type and time point are left out; the donor was told from shared clones. The chain joins TRBV3-2 to TRBJ1-1; no check of the table's D call, TRBD1, against the DNA was made. TRBV3-2 is a known pseudogene. The sample taken for sequencing was PBMCs or a T cell subset sorted from them (not recorded which). The DNA sequence is as follows: TGTGCCAGCAGCCAAAATTTACAGGGTGTGACTGAAGCTTTCTTT. It encodes CASSQNLQGVTEAFF.